The following is a TCR beta chain sequence with its context. What it binds is not known. The data stem from a study of beta chain features in type 1 diabetes. Looking at the study overall: Regarding age, gender and cell yields, patients proved similar to healthy donors. Study-level results: Equally in patients and controls, PCR might preferentially amplify shorter templates.

The CDR3 totals 11 residues. Per germline, CDR1 DFQATT and CDR2 SNEGSKA (reference sequence). With 4 bases removed from V and 8 bases from J, the gap between germline ends came to 9 bases. The authors reverse transcribed all of the isolated RNA, so sequencing captured expressed TCRB transcripts. TCRdb keeps only in-frame clones here, not all; method: immunoSEQ multiplex PCR. This sample carries 140,000 to 150,000 clones, approximately 52% of them seen once, and the ten largest clones take 0.42%. The source material was Tregs from blood. The receptor was derived from a man between 18 and 35 years old in good health. The chain carries TRBV20-1 and TRBJ2-1; no reliable D call. The CDR3 sequence: CSATLFDEQFF. The CDR3 region has the DNA TGCAGTGCTACCTTGTTCGATGAGCAGTTCTTC.